One sample yielded the 19 T cell receptor beta chains listed below, sequenced in a study of blood T cell repertoires in COVID-19. Sequencing used immunoSEQ multiplex PCR; TCRdb keeps in-frame clones, though not all of them. Found here are 270,000 or so clones, 75% to 90% of them singletons; the top ten hold approximately 5%. What was sequenced was peripheral blood. The receptor set was obtained from a middle-aged woman who had recovered from COVID-19.

This chain links TRBV11-2 with TRBJ2-7; 10 positions agree with TRBD1. From germline, CDR1 is SGHAT and CDR2 FQNNGV. V lost 7 bases and J lost 4; bases outside the gene matches: 10. CDR3 length equals 15 residues. This CDR3 is CASTMGQGFAYEQYF. CDR3 sequence (DNA): TGTGCCAGCACCATGGGACAGGGGTTCGCATACGAGCAGTACTTC.

The rearrangement uses TRBV5-8 and TRBJ2-2; possibly TRBD1 for D (6 bases). Trimming stripped 0 bases from V and 4 bases from J, with 19 bases between. CDR1 and CDR2 from the germline V gene are SGHTS and YDEGEE. The CDR3 is 18 residues long. The CDR3 spells CASSLEKDSLRGTGELFF. In DNA form, the CDR3 reads TGTGCCAGCAGCTTGGAAAAGGACAGCCTCAGGGGCACCGGGGAGCTGTTTTTT.

The chain recombines TRBV4-1 with TRBJ2-7; TRBD2 is a possible D gene (6 bases). The CDR3 is 15 residues long. Trimming pared 4 bases from V and 3 bases from J, leaving 16 bases between. CDR1 is MGHRA, CDR2 YSYEKL, per germline. The CDR3 spells CASSPQRGLDYEQYF. The CDR3 nucleotides read TGCGCCAGCAGCCCCCAACGGGGGTTAGACTACGAGCAGTACTTC.

The chain uses TRBV6-5 and TRBJ2-7; 7 bases are shared with TRBD2. V gave up 2 bases and J gave up 1 base; unmatched junction bases: 5. This CDR3 contains 15 residues. CDR1 is MNHEY and CDR2 is SVGAGI in the germline V gene. Here the CDR3 reads CASSYGGSGSYEQYV. In nucleotides, the CDR3 is TGTGCCAGCAGTTACGGCGGGAGTGGGTCCTACGAGCAGTACGTC.

V and J are TRBV4-1 and TRBJ2-1, with 9 bases fitting TRBD2. The CDR3 sequence is 17 residues long. With 1 base clipped from V and 7 bases from J, the junction kept 11 bases outside the gene matches. From germline, CDR1 is MGHRA and CDR2 YSYEKL. CDR3 DNA sequence: TGCGCCAGCAGCCAAGGACCCAGCGGGAGGCCAACTAATGAGCAGTTCTTC. This sequence encodes CASSQGPSGRPTNEQFF.

This chain uses TRBV24-1 with TRBJ2-5; 9 nucleotides line up with TRBD1. V gave up 4 bases and J gave up 3 bases; unmatched junction bases: 8. Germline V gene data show CDR1 as KGHDR and CDR2 as SFDVKD. CDR3 length equals 16 residues. The chain's CDR3 is CATSETGGPFKETQYF. CDR3 coding DNA: TGTGCCACCAGTGAAACAGGGGGCCCTTTTAAAGAGACCCAGTACTTC.

The chain uses TRBV7-9 and TRBJ2-1; 9 bases agree with TRBD2. Germline-derived CDR1 and CDR2 are SEHNR and FQNEAQ (reference sequence). The CDR3 is 16 amino acids. The ends lost 1 base at V and 3 bases at J; junction bases unmatched: 4. In DNA form, the CDR3 reads TGTGCCAGCAGCTTAGTCGCGGGGGGGAGCTACAATGAGCAGTTCTTC. This translates into CASSLVAGGSYNEQFF.

CDR3 sequence (DNA): TGTGCCAGCACTGCTAGCGGGGGTCGATCAGATACGCAGTATTTT. Amino acid sequence: CASTASGGRSDTQYF. The rearrangement uses TRBV2 and TRBJ2-3, with 10 bases identical to TRBD2. V lost 7 bases, J lost 4 bases, and 8 bases stayed unmatched. The CDR3 has 15 amino acids. CDR1 is SNHLY, CDR2 FYNNEI, per germline.

This sequence joins TRBV25-1 and TRBJ1-1; 7 nucleotides line up with TRBD1. The CDR3 spans 12 residues. V trimming: 1 base; J trimming: 11 bases; junction bases outside the gene matches: 4. Germline CDR1 reads MGHDK; CDR2 reads SYGVNS. CDR3 sequence (DNA): TGTGCCAGCAGTGAATTTAAGGGGGCCGCTTTCTTT. Its translation is CASSEFKGAAFF.

J is TRBJ2-1 and V is TRBV5-4; D ambiguous. This CDR3 spans 15 amino acids. The V end lost 0 bases, the J end lost 5 bases, and 12 bases lay between the germline ends. Germline V gene sequence: CDR1 SGHNT, CDR2 YYREEE (reference sequence). CDR3 sequence (DNA): TGTGCCAGCAGCTTGGGTTTAGGAGCCCACAATGAGCAGTTCTTC. Encoded protein: CASSLGLGAHNEQFF. Based on the CDR3 plus reference TRBV5-4 and TRBJ2-1, the full variable domain is ETGVTQSPTHLIKTRGQQVTLRCSSQSGHNTVSWYQQALGQGPQFIFQYYREEENGRGNFPPRFSGLQFPNYSSELNVNALELDDSALYLCASSLGLGAHNEQFFGPGTRLTVL.

The V gene is TRBV10-3, the J gene TRBJ1-5; D not certain. CDR3 length: 14 residues. Deletions cut 8 bases from V and 2 bases from J, with 13 bases between. Germline values: CDR1 ENHRY, CDR2 SYGVKD. CDR3 bases: TGTGCCATCGGTCCTGGGCATGGCAATCAGCCCCAGCATTTT. Amino acids: CAIGPGHGNQPQHF.

This clone was counted a single time. The chain has TRBV3-1 (or the pseudogene TRBV3-2) and TRBJ2-5, with TRBD1 as a possible D gene (5 bases). Germline loops: CDR1 LGHDT, CDR2 YNNKEL (reference sequence). The CDR3 has 17 residues. V lost 0 bases and J 0 bases, leaving 14 bases between the germline ends. This chain's CDR3 is CASSQDSFDSHQETQYF. The CDR3 nucleotides are TGTGCCAGCAGCCAAGATAGCTTCGACAGCCACCAAGAGACCCAGTACTTC.

This chain connects TRBV13 to TRBJ2-7; 9 nucleotides agree with TRBD2. This CDR3 has 18 amino acids. CDR1 and CDR2 (germline): PRHDT, FYEKMQ (reference sequence). J was trimmed by 6 bases and V by 2 bases; bases with no gene match: 17. The CDR3 reads CASSLRVGLSGRSGEQYV. CDR3 coding DNA: TGTGCCAGCAGCTTAAGAGTTGGATTGAGCGGGAGGTCTGGCGAGCAGTACGTC.

This chain joins TRBV27 and TRBJ1-5; D remains ambiguous. CDR1 is MNHEY and CDR2 is SMNVEV in the germline V gene (reference sequence). The V gene lost 0 bases and the J gene lost 7 bases, with 10 bases spanning the gap. The CDR3 runs to 14 residues. Written as DNA, the CDR3 is TGTGCCAGCAGTTTATCGGTCCTGAGGCAGCCCCAGCATTTT. Translating it yields CASSLSVLRQPQHF.

This chain joins TRBV20-1 and TRBJ2-1; D not resolved. The V and J ends lost 3 bases and 9 bases respectively, with 9 bases between them. Per germline, CDR1 DFQATT and CDR2 SNEGSKA (reference sequence). The CDR3 contains 11 residues. CDR3 nucleotides: TGCAGTGCTAGGGTACTCGGTGAGCAGTTCTTC. Amino acid sequence: CSARVLGEQFF.

V gene TRBV29-1 combines with J gene TRBJ1-2; tentatively, D is TRBD1 (6 bases). This CDR3 has 12 residues. V was shortened by 3 bases and J by 8 bases, with 13 bases between the two germline ends. Germline V CDR1 and CDR2: SQVTM, ANQGSEA. This CDR3 reads CSVDSGAEGYTF. The CDR3, as DNA: TGCAGCGTTGACTCAGGGGCGGAAGGCTACACCTTC.

This sequence joins TRBV5-1 and TRBJ1-6; D perhaps matches TRBD1 (5 bases). Trimming removed 6 bases at V and 6 bases at J, with 16 bases between. The CDR3 runs to 15 residues. Germline lookup yields CDR1 SGHRS and CDR2 YFSETQ. CDR3 in DNA: TGCGCCAGCACGACAGACACCACTGGTAATTCACCCCTCCACTTT. Translation gives CASTTDTTGNSPLHF. Based on the CDR3 plus reference TRBV5-1 and TRBJ1-6, the full variable domain is KAGVTQTPRYLIKTRGQQVTLSCSPISGHRSVSWYQQTPGQGLQFLFEYFSETQRNKGNFPGRFSGRQFSNSRSEMNVSTLELGDSALYLCASTTDTTGNSPLHFGNGTRLTVT.

In its sample, this clone was seen once. The J gene is TRBJ2-5, the V gene TRBV4-3, with 8 positions matching TRBD1. Looked up from germline, CDR1 is LGHNA and CDR2 is YSLEER. CDR3 length: 15 residues. The V gene end was trimmed by 3 bases and the J gene end by 5 bases; junction bases not matched to a gene: 8. In DNA, the CDR3 is TGCGCCAGCAGCCACCGGACAGGGTCATCGGAGACCCAGTACTTC. Protein product: CASSHRTGSSETQYF.

This chain links TRBV2 with TRBJ2-5; no definite D call. Germline V lookup: CDR1 SNHLY, CDR2 FYNNEI. V was pared by 1 base and J by 0 bases, with 12 bases between. CDR3 length: 16 residues. The CDR3, as DNA: TGTGCCAGCAGTGAAGAACCGCAGAGGTACCAAGAGACCCAGTACTTC. It translates to CASSEEPQRYQETQYF.